This note documents a single T cell receptor (beta chain) sequence. A much larger clonotype is one base distant, so this may be a read error. This specimen comes from a study of Graves' ophthalmopathy and Graves' hyperthyroidism. The V gene's germline CDR1 is MNHNS and CDR2 SASEGT. The CDR3 covers 11 residues. Only newly diagnosed hyperthyroidism patients aged 18 to 65, with under 2 months' duration, were enrolled. What supplied the PBMCs was about 9.1 ml of fresh peripheral blood. Amplification of the TCR beta CDR3 regions used RNA transcripts (as template). After a first-round RT-PCR with HTBI primers, a second-round multiplex PCR was run. MiXCR, run by TCRdb on the multiplex PCR reads, gives a single entry per CDR3 protein. The table lists more than 300,000 distinct CDR3 sequences, over 15% of them singletons.

Sequencing was carried out using peripheral blood. The V call is TRBV6-1, the J call TRBJ1-5; D remains unclear. This TCR was recovered from a woman under 30 with stable Graves' hyperthyroidism. The CDR3, as DNA: TGTCCCAGCAGTGATTATGGTCCCCAGCATTTT. Amino acid sequence: CPSSDYGPQHF.